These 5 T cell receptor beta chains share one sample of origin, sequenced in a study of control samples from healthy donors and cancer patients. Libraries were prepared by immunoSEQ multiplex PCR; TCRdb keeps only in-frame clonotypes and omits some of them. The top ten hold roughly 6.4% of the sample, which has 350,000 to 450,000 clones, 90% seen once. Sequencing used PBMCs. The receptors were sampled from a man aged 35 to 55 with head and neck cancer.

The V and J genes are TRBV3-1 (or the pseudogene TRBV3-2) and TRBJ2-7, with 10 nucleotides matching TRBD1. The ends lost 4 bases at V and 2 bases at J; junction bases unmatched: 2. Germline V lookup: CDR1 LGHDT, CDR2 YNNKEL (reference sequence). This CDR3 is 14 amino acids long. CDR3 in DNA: TGTGCCAGCAGCCGGGACAGGGGAACCTACGAGCAGTACTTC. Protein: CASSRDRGTYEQYF.

The CDR3 region has the DNA TGTGCCAGCAGCTTAAGCTCGTCGTCAGATACGCAGTATTTT. It is translated as CASSLSSSSDTQYF. The V call is TRBV7-3, the J call TRBJ2-3; D is unresolved. Germline V gene sequence: CDR1 SGHTA, CDR2 FQGTGA. The CDR3 length is 14 residues. V was pared by 1 base and J by 4 bases, with 9 bases between. Based on the CDR3 plus reference TRBV7-3 and TRBJ2-3, the full variable domain is GAGVSQTPSNKVTEKGKYVELRCDPISGHTALYWYRQSLGQGPEFLIYFQGTGAADDSGLPNDRFFAVRPEGSVSTLKIQRTERGDSAVYLCASSLSSSSDTQYFGPGTRLTVL.

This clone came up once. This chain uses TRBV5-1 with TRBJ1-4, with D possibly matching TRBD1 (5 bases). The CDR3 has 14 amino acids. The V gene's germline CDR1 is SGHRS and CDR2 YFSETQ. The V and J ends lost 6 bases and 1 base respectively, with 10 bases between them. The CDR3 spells CASTSGQTNEKLFF. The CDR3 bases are TGCGCCAGCACCTCGGGGCAAACTAATGAAAAACTGTTTTTT.

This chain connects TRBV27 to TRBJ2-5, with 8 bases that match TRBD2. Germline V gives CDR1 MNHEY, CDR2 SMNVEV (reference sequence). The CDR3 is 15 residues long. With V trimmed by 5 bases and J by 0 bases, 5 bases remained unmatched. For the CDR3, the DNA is TGTGCCAGCAGTATCCTAGCGGGCCACCAAGAGACCCAGTACTTC. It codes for CASSILAGHQETQYF.

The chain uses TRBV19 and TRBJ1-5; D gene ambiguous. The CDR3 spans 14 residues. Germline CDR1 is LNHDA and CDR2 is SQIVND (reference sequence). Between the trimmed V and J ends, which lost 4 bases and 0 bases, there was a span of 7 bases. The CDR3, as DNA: TGTGCCAGTAGTAACGGGAATAGCAATCAGCCCCAGCATTTT. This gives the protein CASSNGNSNQPQHF.